This T cell receptor (beta chain) was captured by sequencing in a study of cytomegalovirus exposure and HLA in healthy donors. In this sample, this clone turned up a few times. Sequencing was performed with immunoSEQ multiplex PCR; in TCRdb, only in-frame clones are kept and a portion is missing. The data contain some 130,000 clones, about 80% of them singletons. V lost 2 bases, J lost 3 bases, and 2 bases stayed unmatched. The CDR3 loop spans 14 amino acids. Germline V gene data show CDR1 as MNHNY and CDR2 as SVGAGI (reference sequence). The receptor's source is a man aged 30 to 39 in good health and CMV-seropositive. Material for sequencing was PBMCs. This chain joins TRBV6-6 and TRBJ2-7; 9 nucleotides match TRBD1. The CDR3 is CASSYNRGHYEQYF. As DNA, the CDR3 is TGTGCCAGCAGTTACAACAGGGGGCACTACGAGCAGTACTTC.